The rows below give T cell receptor beta chains drawn from one sample of a study of blood T cell repertoires in COVID-19. Data came from immunoSEQ multiplex PCR; TCRdb stores just in-frame clones and leaves some out. The sample has about 85,000 clones; around 80% are singletons. Sequences were obtained from peripheral blood. These receptors all stem from a man between 65 and 80 years old with acute or convalescent COVID-19. Each CDR3 is given with its conserved first and last residue. The D gene is left open where the match is weak. Part of the rows lack a size; the others show once, few, many or a class for expanded clones.

clone size	D gene	J gene	CDR3 length	V gene	CDR3 DNA	CDR3 protein
.	TRBD1	TRBJ1-2	14	TRBV11-2	TGTGCCAGCAGCTTAACAGGGGCGAACTATGGCTACACCTTC	CASSLTGANYGYTF
.	TRBD1	TRBJ2-5	14	TRBV4-2	TGTGCCAGCAGCCAAGGCACAGGGGGAGAGACCCAGTACTTC	CASSQGTGGETQYF
.	.	TRBJ1-5	15	TRBV28	TGTGCCAGCAGTTTAGTTACAGCGGGCAATCAGCCCCAGCATTTT	CASSLVTAGNQPQHF
.	.	TRBJ2-2	14	TRBV24-1	TGTGCCACCAGTGATTTCGGGAACACCGGGGAGCTGTTTTTT	CATSDFGNTGELFF
.	.	TRBJ1-6	13	TRBV12-3/TRBV12-4	TGTGCCAGCAGTTCCGTATATAATTCACCCCTCCACTTT	CASSSVYNSPLHF
few	.	TRBJ1-1	13	TRBV5-1	TGCGCCAGCAGCTTCTCGGTTAACACTGAAGCTTTCTTT	CASSFSVNTEAFF
.	.	TRBJ2-7	16	TRBV4-1	TGCGCCAGCAGCCGCCCACCCGTCAGGCCAGACTACGAGCAGTACTTC	CASSRPPVRPDYEQYF
.	TRBD1	TRBJ1-1	16	TRBV29-1	TGCAGCGGGACGATAGGGACAGGGCTAATGAACACTGAAGCTTTCTTT	CSGTIGTGLMNTEAFF
.	TRBD2	TRBJ2-7	17	TRBV28	TGTGCCAGCAGTTTGTTGCTCGCGGGGGGCCACTCCTACGAGCAGTACTTC	CASSLLLAGGHSYEQYF
.	.	TRBJ2-7	13	TRBV3-1/TRBV3-2	TGTGCCAGCAGCCATCTGAGCGGACTTGAGCAGTACTTC	CASSHLSGLEQYF
.	.	TRBJ1-6	16	TRBV21-1	TGTGCCAGCAGCCTAAAGGGGGCAGACTATAATTCACCCCTCCACTTT	CASSLKGADYNSPLHF
.	TRBD1	TRBJ2-2	15	TRBV30	TGTGCCTGGAGTTACGGGACAGGGGGCTCCGGGGAGCTGTTTTTT	CAWSYGTGGSGELFF
.	TRBD1	TRBJ1-2	17	TRBV5-6	TGTGCCAGCAGCTTGGCCCCGGGACAGGGGCTACCATATGGCTACACCTTC	CASSLAPGQGLPYGYTF
.	.	TRBJ1-1	15	TRBV7-8	TGTGCCAGCAGCTTAGTTAACAGACCGAACACTGAAGCTTTCTTT	CASSLVNRPNTEAFF
.	.	TRBJ1-6	14	TRBV6-2/TRBV6-3	TGTGCCAGCAGTTACCGACAATATAATTCACCCCTCCACTTT	CASSYRQYNSPLHF
.	.	TRBJ2-7	13	TRBV30	TGTGCCTGGAATTCCTGGGGGCGCGACGAGCAGTACTTC	CAWNSWGRDEQYF
.	TRBD1	TRBJ1-4	15	TRBV5-4	TGTGCCAGCAGCTCCCCCGGGACAGGGTCTGAAAAACTGTTTTTT	CASSSPGTGSEKLFF
.	.	TRBJ2-3	13	TRBV6-5	TGTGCCAGCAATAACAGGGATACAGATACGCAGTATTTT	CASNNRDTDTQYF
few	.	TRBJ1-1	14	TRBV18	TGTGCCAGCTCACCACGGAACAGCCTCACTGAAGCTTTCTTT	CASSPRNSLTEAFF
.	TRBD1	TRBJ2-2	16	TRBV19	TGTGCCAGTACCGCCGGGACAGGGGCTTCATTAGGGGAGCTGTTTTTT	CASTAGTGASLGELFF
.	.	TRBJ1-2	13	TRBV19	TGTGCCAGTACCCCGACGGGGGGGCACGGCTACACCTTC	CASTPTGGHGYTF
.	.	TRBJ2-5	14	TRBV13	TGTGCCAGCAGTGCCAGGGGCGCGGGAGAGACCCAGTACTTC	CASSARGAGETQYF
.	TRBD1	TRBJ1-3	18	TRBV4-1	TGCGCCAGCAGCCCCCGTTATGAGACAGGGGGTGGTGGAAACACTATATATTTT	CASSPRYETGGGGNTIYF
.	TRBD1	TRBJ1-3	16	TRBV18	TGTGCCAGCTCACCGGAAACAGGGGGAACTGGAAACACCATATATTTT	CASSPETGGTGNTIYF